This T cell receptor (beta chain) was recovered during a study of blood T cell repertoires in COVID-19. At the level of the study: Samples taken during acute and convalescent COVID-19 were collected in the United States, Italy and Spain.

The table came from immunoSEQ multiplex PCR; TCRdb's copy has only in-frame clones and leaves some out. The table lists about 140,000 clones, roughly four fifths of them singletons. The participants were between roughly 18 and 89 years old and came from some 23 US areas. Cohort placement rested on clinical history that participants reported themselves. In the 2 weeks before study entry, exposed participants met a COVID-19 case, which was PCR-confirmed or clinician-diagnosed. Trimming took 5 bases from V and 5 from J; bases not matched to a gene: 4. CDR3 size: 13 residues. Germline V gene data show CDR1 as SEHNR and CDR2 as FQNEAQ (reference sequence).

This rearrangement joins TRBV7-9 to TRBJ2-5; TRBD1 agrees at 8 bases. Sequencing was carried out using PBMCs or T cells enriched from blood (not recorded which). This clonotype originated in a woman between 18 and 29 years old who had been exposed to COVID-19. The CDR3 DNA sequence: TGTGCCAGCAGCCGGACAGGGAGGGAGACCCAGTACTTC. It is translated as CASSRTGRETQYF.